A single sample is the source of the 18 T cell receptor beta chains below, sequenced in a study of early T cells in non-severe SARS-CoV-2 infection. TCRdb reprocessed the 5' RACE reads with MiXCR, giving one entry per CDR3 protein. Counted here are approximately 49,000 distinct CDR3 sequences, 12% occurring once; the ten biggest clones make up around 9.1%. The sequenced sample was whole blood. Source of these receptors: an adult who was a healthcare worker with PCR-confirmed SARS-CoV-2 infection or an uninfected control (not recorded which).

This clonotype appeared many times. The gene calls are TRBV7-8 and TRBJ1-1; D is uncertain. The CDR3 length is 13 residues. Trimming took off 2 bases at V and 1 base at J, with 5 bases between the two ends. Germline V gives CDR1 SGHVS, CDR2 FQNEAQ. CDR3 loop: CASSLRQNTEAFF. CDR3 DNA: TGTGCCAGCAGCTTAAGACAGAACACTGAAGCTTTCTTT. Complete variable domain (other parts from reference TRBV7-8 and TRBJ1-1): GAGVSQSPRYKVAKRGQDVALRCDPISGHVSLFWYQQALGQGPEFLTYFQNEAQLDKSGLPSDRFFAERPEGSVSTLKIQRTQQEDSAVYLCASSLRQNTEAFFGQGTRLTVV.

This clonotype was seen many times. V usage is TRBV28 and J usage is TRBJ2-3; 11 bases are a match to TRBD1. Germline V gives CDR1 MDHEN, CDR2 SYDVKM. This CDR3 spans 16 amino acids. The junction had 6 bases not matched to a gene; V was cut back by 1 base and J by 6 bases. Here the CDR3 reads CASSLSGQGAGDTQYF. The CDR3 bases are TGTGCCAGCAGTTTATCCGGACAGGGGGCCGGCGATACGCAGTATTTT.

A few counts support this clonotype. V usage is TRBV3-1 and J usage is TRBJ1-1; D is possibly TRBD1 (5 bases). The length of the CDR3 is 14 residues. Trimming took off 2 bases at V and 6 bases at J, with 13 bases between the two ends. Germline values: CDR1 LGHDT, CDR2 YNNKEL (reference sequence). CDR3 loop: CASSQIQGFSEAFF. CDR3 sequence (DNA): TGTGCCAGCAGCCAAATCCAGGGTTTCTCTGAAGCTTTCTTT.

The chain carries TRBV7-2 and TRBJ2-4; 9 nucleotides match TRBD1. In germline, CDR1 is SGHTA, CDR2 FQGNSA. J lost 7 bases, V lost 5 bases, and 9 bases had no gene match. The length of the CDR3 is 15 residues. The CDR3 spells CASSKRTGARNIQYF. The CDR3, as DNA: TGTGCCAGCAGCAAAAGGACAGGGGCGAGGAACATTCAGTACTTC.

The chain's CDR3 is CASSKLGNEQFF. The CDR3 DNA reads as TGTGCCAGCAGTAAACTGGGGAATGAGCAGTTCTTC. V usage is TRBV6-2 or TRBV6-3 and J usage is TRBJ2-1, with D unclear. Per germline, CDR1 MNHEY and CDR2 SVGEGT. V dropped 5 bases and J dropped 7 bases, with 9 bases sitting between them. This CDR3 comprises 12 residues.

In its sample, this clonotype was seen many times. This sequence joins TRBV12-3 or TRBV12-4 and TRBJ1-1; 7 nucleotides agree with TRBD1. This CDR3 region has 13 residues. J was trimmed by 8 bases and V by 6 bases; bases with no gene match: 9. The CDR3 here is CASSRGDSTEAFF. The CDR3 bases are TGTGCCAGCAGCCGCGGGGACAGCACCGAAGCTTTCTTT.

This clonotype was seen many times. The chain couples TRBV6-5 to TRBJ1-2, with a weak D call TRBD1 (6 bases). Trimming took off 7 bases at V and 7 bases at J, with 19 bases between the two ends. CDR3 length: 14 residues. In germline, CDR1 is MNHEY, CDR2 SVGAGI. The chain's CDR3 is CASTTPAGEIGYTF. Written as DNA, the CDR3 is TGTGCCAGCACCACCCCTGCAGGGGAGATTGGCTACACCTTC.

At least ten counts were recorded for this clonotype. In DNA, the CDR3 is TGCGCCAGCAGCCCCGGACAGATTCTGGACATTCAGTACTTC. This translates into CASSPGQILDIQYF. V and J are TRBV5-1 and TRBJ2-4; D is possibly TRBD1 (6 bases). The CDR3 is made up of 14 amino acids. Trimming removed 4 bases at V and 8 bases at J, with 16 bases between. The germline V gene has CDR1 SGHRS and CDR2 YFSETQ. The variable domain in full, completed from reference TRBV5-1 and TRBJ2-4, reads KAGVTQTPRYLIKTRGQQVTLSCSPISGHRSVSWYQQTPGQGLQFLFEYFSETQRNKGNFPGRFSGRQFSNSRSEMNVSTLELGDSALYLCASSPGQILDIQYFGAGTRLSVL.

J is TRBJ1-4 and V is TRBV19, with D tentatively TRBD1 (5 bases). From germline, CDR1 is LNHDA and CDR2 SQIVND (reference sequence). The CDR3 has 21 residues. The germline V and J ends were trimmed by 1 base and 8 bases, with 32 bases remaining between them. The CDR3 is CASSIGLTSSRGLTSGEKLFF. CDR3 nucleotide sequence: TGTGCCAGTAGTATAGGACTAACTTCCTCGCGGGGACTGACCTCTGGGGAAAAACTGTTTTTT.

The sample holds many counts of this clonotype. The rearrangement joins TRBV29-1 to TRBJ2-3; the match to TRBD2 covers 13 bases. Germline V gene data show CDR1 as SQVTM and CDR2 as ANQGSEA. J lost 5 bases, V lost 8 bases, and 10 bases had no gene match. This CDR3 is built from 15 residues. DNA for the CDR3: TGCAGCTCGACAACTAGCGGGAGGGCCTTAGATACGCAGTATTTT. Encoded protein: CSSTTSGRALDTQYF.

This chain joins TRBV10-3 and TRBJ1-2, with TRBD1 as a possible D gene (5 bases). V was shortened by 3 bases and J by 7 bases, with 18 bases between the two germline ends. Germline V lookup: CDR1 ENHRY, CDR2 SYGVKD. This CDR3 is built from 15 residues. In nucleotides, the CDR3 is TGTGCCATCAGTGACCCAGGGTATAATTTTGGTGGCTACACCTTC. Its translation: CAISDPGYNFGGYTF.

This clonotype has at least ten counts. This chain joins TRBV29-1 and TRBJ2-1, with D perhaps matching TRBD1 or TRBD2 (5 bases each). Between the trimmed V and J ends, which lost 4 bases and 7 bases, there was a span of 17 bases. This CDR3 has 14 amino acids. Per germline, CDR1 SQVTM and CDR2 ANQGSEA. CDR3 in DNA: TGCAGCGTTGGGGGAGCAGGGCTTGCAAATGAGCAGTTCTTC. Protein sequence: CSVGGAGLANEQFF.

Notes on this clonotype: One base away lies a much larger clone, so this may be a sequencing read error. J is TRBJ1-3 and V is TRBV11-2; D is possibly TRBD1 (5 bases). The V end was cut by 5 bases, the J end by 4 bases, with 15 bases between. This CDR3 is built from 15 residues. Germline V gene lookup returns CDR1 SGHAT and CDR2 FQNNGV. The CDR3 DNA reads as TGTGCCAGCAGCCCACGGGGGAGGACCGGAAACACCATATATTTT. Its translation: CASSPRGRTGNTIYF.

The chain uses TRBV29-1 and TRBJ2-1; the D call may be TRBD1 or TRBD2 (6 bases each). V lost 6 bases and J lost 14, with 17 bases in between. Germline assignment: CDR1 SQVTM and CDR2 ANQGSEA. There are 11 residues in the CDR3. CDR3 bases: TGCAGCGTCGGCCGACAGGAGGGAGAGTTCTTC. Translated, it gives CSVGRQEGEFF.

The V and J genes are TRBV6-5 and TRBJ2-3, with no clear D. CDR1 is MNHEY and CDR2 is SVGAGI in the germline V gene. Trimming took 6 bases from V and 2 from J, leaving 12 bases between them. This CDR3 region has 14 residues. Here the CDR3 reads CASSTYTATDTQYF. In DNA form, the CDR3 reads TGTGCCAGCAGCACTTACACGGCCACAGATACGCAGTATTTT.

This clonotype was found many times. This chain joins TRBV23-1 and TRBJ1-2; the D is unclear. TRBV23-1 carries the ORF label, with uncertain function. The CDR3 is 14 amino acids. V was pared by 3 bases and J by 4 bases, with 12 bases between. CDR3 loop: CASSQPDSGYGYTF. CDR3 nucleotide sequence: TGCGCCAGCAGTCAGCCGGACTCAGGCTATGGCTACACCTTC.

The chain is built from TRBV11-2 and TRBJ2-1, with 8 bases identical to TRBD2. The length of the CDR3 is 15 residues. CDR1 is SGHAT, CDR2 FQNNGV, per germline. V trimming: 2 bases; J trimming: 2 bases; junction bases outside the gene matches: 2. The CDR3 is CASSLIAGPYNEQFF. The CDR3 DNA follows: TGTGCCAGCAGCTTAATAGCGGGGCCCTACAATGAGCAGTTCTTC.

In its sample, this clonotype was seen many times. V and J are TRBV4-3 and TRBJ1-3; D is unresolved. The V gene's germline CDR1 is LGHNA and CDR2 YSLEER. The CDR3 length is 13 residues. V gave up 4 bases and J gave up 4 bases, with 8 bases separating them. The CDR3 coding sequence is TGCGCCAGCAGCCCACTGAGGGGAAACACCATATATTTT. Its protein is CASSPLRGNTIYF.